This T cell receptor (beta chain) stems from a study of control samples from healthy donors and cancer patients. Generated by immunoSEQ multiplex PCR, the TCRdb table keeps only in-frame clones and is missing some. The repertoire includes some 120,000 clones, about 95% of them detected once, and less than 4.5% sits in the top ten. The CDR3 runs to 15 residues. V trimming: 1 base; J trimming: 0 bases; junction bases outside the gene matches: 2. Germline V gene sequence: CDR1 LNHNV, CDR2 YYDKDF (reference sequence). The chain joins TRBV15 to TRBJ2-7; TRBD1 matches 8 bases. Sequenced sample: blood. This receptor was obtained from a man aged 25-45 years in good health. CDR3 region: CATSRVDRVSYEQYF. The CDR3 region has the DNA TGTGCCACCAGCAGAGTGGACAGGGTCTCCTACGAGCAGTACTTC.